These 19 T cell receptor beta chains were all obtained from the same sample, sequenced in a study of graft-versus-host responses after intestinal transplantation. TCRdb's copy holds only in-frame clones and misses some; the assay was immunoSEQ multiplex PCR. This table has approximately 99,000 clones, roughly 91% appearing once. Their antigens remain unidentified. Sequences were derived from unstimulated CD4+ T cells sorted from spleen or lymph node cells, sampled before transplant. Source of these receptors: a human donor who was the organ donor for an intestinal transplant.

The chain joins TRBV4-1 to TRBJ2-1; D remains unclear. V was cut by 1 base and J by 4 bases, with 8 bases left in between. This CDR3 comprises 14 residues. Germline V gene data show CDR1 as MGHRA and CDR2 as YSYEKL. CDR3 bases: TGCGCCAGCAGCCAAGTACCAGTTTACAATGAGCAGTTCTTC. This codes for CASSQVPVYNEQFF.

Details on this clone: The junction and the germline gene differ at one end; a read error may be behind it. The sample holds other DNA sequences that translate to the same CDR3. The chain carries TRBV7-2 and TRBJ2-3; TRBD1 matches at 8 bases. CDR3 size: 15 residues. Per germline, CDR1 SGHTA and CDR2 FQGNSA. The CDR3, as DNA: TGTGCCAGCAGTTTAGGACAGGGAAGCACAGATACGCAGTATTTT. It specifies CASSLGQGSTDTQYF.

V and J are TRBV29-1 and TRBJ2-5; no definite D call. V lost 4 bases and J lost 3, with 15 bases in between. CDR1 and CDR2 from the germline V gene are SQVTM and ANQGSEA. CDR3 size: 14 residues. The CDR3 spells CSVGGQIRKETQYF. The DNA of the CDR3 is TGCAGCGTTGGTGGGCAGATCCGGAAAGAGACCCAGTACTTC. Using reference TRBV29-1 and TRBJ2-5 for the parts outside the CDR3, the full variable domain is SAVISQKPSRDICQRGTSLTIQCQVDSQVTMMFWYRQQPGQSLTLIATANQGSEATYESGFVIDKFPISRPNLTFSTLTVSNMSPEDSSIYLCSVGGQIRKETQYFGPGTRLLVL.

The chain has TRBV11-3 and TRBJ2-3; 7 nucleotides match TRBD1. CDR1 and CDR2 (germline): SGHNT, YENEEA. The CDR3 is 13 residues long. V was clipped by 6 bases and J by 0 bases; unmatched bases: 0. The CDR3 reads CASRGQSTDTQYF. The CDR3 region has the DNA TGTGCCAGCAGGGGACAGAGCACAGATACGCAGTATTTT.

V is TRBV7-9 and J is TRBJ1-1; D is ambiguous. Trimming removed 0 bases at V and 1 base at J, with 6 bases between. CDR3 size: 14 residues. Germline CDR1 is SEHNR and CDR2 is FQNEAQ (reference sequence). The CDR3 sequence: CASSLARRNTEAFF. The CDR3 DNA follows: TGTGCCAGCAGCTTAGCGCGAAGGAACACTGAAGCTTTCTTT.

The chain has TRBV10-2 and TRBJ2-1; possible D gene TRBD2, 6 bases. From germline, CDR1 is WSHSY and CDR2 SAAADI. The CDR3 has 17 amino acids. V was trimmed by 6 bases and J by 5 bases, leaving 23 bases between them. DNA for the CDR3: TGCGCCAGCAGGGGACTCGCAACCCAAGGAGGGGACAATGAGCAGTTCTTC. This codes for CASRGLATQGGDNEQFF.

CDR3 in DNA: TGCGCCAGCAGCTTTCGCGGCAGGGAAAACACTGAAGCTTTCTTT. This sequence encodes CASSFRGRENTEAFF. J is TRBJ1-1 and V is TRBV5-1, with D possibly matching TRBD1 (5 bases). The CDR3 covers 15 residues. Germline loops: CDR1 SGHRS, CDR2 YFSETQ. V was clipped by 2 bases and J by 2 bases, with 13 bases between them.

The CDR3 DNA follows: TGTGCCAGCAGCCAAGGTCCGACAGATACGCAGTATTTT. Its translation is CASSQGPTDTQYF. The J gene is TRBJ2-3, the V gene TRBV4-2; the D is unclear. There are 13 residues in the CDR3. Trimming removed 1 base at V and 3 bases at J, with 5 bases between. Germline-derived CDR1 and CDR2 are LGHNA and YNFKEQ.

The V call is TRBV6-1, the J call TRBJ1-5; TRBD1 aligns across 10 bases. The CDR3 covers 16 residues. Germline V gene data show CDR1 as MNHNS and CDR2 as SASEGT. V was clipped by 4 bases and J by 3 bases; unmatched bases: 6. The CDR3 region has the DNA TGTGCCAGCAGTGCGGGACAGGGGTCCCTCAATCAGCCCCAGCATTTT. Residues: CASSAGQGSLNQPQHF.

The V and J genes are TRBV5-8 and TRBJ2-6; possibly TRBD2 for D (6 bases). Germline lookup yields CDR1 SGHTS and CDR2 YDEGEE. There are 16 residues in the CDR3. Trimming removed 0 bases at V and 4 bases at J, with 11 bases between. The CDR3 nucleotides read TGTGCCAGCAGCTTGGTAGCGGAGTTGGGGGCCAACGTCCTGACTTTC. Its protein product is CASSLVAELGANVLTF.

This chain links TRBV30 with TRBJ1-2; TRBD1 matches 8 bases. This CDR3 has 13 amino acids. The germline CDR1 and CDR2 sequences are GTSNPN and SVGIG (reference sequence). V lost 0 bases, J lost 8 bases, and 5 bases stayed unmatched. This chain's CDR3 is CAWSVLGDRGYTF. The CDR3 region has the DNA TGTGCCTGGAGTGTACTAGGGGACAGGGGCTACACCTTC.

This clone was picked up one time. The gene calls are TRBV4-2 and TRBJ2-1; 8 bases agree with TRBD2. Trimming took 3 bases from V and 0 from J; bases not matched to a gene: 4. CDR1 is LGHNA, CDR2 YNFKEQ, per germline. The CDR3 sequence is 16 residues long. DNA for the CDR3: TGTGCCAGCAGCCAGGCCGGGACTAGCTCCTACAATGAGCAGTTCTTC. Residues: CASSQAGTSSYNEQFF.

CDR3 DNA sequence: TGTGCCAGCAGCTCCCCGGGAGGGGGAGGAACTGAAGCTTTCTTT. It codes for CASSSPGGGGTEAFF. The chain recombines TRBV9 with TRBJ1-1; D might be TRBD1 (6 bases). The CDR3 sequence is 15 residues long. Germline CDR1 SGDLS, CDR2 YYNGEE. V was pared by 4 bases and J by 5 bases, with 18 bases between.

The chain links TRBV28 to TRBJ2-5; 9 positions agree with TRBD1. Germline-derived CDR1 and CDR2 are MDHEN and SYDVKM. This CDR3 contains 15 residues. With 6 bases clipped from V and 0 bases from J, the junction kept 5 bases outside the gene matches. The CDR3: CASSGTGFYQETQYF. CDR3 DNA: TGTGCCAGCAGCGGGACAGGGTTTTACCAAGAGACCCAGTACTTC.

The chain couples TRBV6-5 to TRBJ1-4, with D tentatively TRBD1 (5 bases). The V end lost 7 bases, the J end lost 5 bases, and 17 bases lay between the germline ends. The CDR3 has 15 amino acids. Germline V gene sequence: CDR1 MNHEY, CDR2 SVGAGI. The CDR3 here is CASKRWGGENEKLFF. The CDR3 DNA follows: TGTGCCAGCAAGAGGTGGGGGGGGGAAAATGAAAAACTGTTTTTT.

This clone showed up just a few times. This sequence joins TRBV4-1 and TRBJ1-3, with D possibly TRBD1 on 5 matching bases. The V end was cut by 1 base, the J end by 0 bases, with 13 bases between. Per the germline V gene, CDR1 is MGHRA and CDR2 is YSYEKL. There are 17 residues in the CDR3. The chain's CDR3 is CASSQASAGHSGNTIYF. DNA for the CDR3: TGCGCCAGCAGCCAAGCTTCGGCAGGGCACTCTGGAAACACCATATATTTT.

This sequence joins TRBV6-6 and TRBJ2-1, with 12 nucleotides matching TRBD2. Losses at the gene ends were 4 bases for V and 10 bases for J; bases not matched to a gene: 8. The CDR3 has 15 residues. Germline CDR1 and CDR2: MNHNY and SVGAGI (reference sequence). The CDR3 sequence is CASSFLAGGPGEQFF. The CDR3 DNA reads as TGTGCCAGCAGTTTCCTAGCGGGGGGGCCCGGGGAGCAGTTCTTC.

The J gene is TRBJ1-5, the V gene TRBV28, with unresolved D. Germline V lookup: CDR1 MDHEN, CDR2 SYDVKM. Trimming left V 7 bases short and J 3 bases short, with 19 bases between. CDR3 length equals 16 residues. CDR3 nucleotides: TGTGCCAGCACCCCCCACGGAGTCCCCCTCAATCAGCCCCAGCATTTT. Residues: CASTPHGVPLNQPQHF.

The chain uses TRBV4-1 and TRBJ1-5; no reliable D call. Germline CDR1 MGHRA, CDR2 YSYEKL. The CDR3 extends over 14 amino acids. V lost 0 bases, J lost 9 bases, and 12 bases lay in between. As DNA, the CDR3 is TGCGCCAGCAGCCAAGATCTCACGACACGGCCCCAGCATTTT. Its protein product is CASSQDLTTRPQHF.